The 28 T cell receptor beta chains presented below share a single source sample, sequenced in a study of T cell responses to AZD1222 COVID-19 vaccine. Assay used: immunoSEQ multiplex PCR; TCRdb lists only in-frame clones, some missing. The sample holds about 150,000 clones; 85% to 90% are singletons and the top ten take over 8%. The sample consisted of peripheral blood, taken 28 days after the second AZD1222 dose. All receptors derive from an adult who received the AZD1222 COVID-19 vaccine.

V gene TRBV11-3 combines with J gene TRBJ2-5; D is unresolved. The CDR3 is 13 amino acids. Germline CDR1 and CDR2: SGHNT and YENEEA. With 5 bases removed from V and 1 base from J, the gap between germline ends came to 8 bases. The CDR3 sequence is CASSRLFQETQYF. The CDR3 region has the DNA TGTGCCAGCAGCCGTCTCTTCCAAGAGACCCAGTACTTC.

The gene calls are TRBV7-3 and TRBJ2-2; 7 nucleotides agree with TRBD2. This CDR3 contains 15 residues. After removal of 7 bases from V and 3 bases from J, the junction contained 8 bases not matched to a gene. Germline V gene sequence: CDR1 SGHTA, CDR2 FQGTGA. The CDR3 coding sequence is TGTGCCAGCATCCAGAGGGAGGGCGACACCGGGGAGCTGTTTTTT. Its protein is CASIQREGDTGELFF.

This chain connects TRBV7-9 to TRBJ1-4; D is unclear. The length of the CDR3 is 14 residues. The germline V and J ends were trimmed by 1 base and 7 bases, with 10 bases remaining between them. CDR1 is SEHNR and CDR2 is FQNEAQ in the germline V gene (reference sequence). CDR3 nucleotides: TGTGCCAGCAGCTTAGTAGGACGGGGTGAAAAACTGTTTTTT. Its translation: CASSLVGRGEKLFF.

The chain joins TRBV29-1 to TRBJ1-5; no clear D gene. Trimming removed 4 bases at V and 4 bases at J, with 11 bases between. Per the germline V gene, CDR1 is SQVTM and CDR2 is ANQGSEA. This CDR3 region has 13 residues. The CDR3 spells CSVGGSWNQPQHF. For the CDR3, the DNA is TGCAGCGTTGGAGGGTCTTGGAATCAGCCCCAGCATTTT.

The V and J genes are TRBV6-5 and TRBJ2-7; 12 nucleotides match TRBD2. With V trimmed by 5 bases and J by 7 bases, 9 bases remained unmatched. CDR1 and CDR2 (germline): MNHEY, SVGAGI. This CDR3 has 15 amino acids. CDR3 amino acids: CASSPGLAGSREQYF. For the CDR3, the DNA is TGTGCCAGCAGTCCTGGACTAGCGGGGAGCAGGGAGCAGTACTTC.

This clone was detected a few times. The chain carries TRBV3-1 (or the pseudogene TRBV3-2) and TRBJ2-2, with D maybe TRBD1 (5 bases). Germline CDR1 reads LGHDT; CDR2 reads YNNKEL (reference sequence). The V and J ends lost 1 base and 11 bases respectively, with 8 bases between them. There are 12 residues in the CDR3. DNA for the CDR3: TGTGCCAGCAGCCAAGGGGGCGGCGAGCTGTTTTTT. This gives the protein CASSQGGGELFF.

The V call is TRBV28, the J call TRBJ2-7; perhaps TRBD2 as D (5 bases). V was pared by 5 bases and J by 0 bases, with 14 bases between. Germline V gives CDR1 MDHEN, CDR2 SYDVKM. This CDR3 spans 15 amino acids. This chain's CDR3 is CASSIPGKSSYEQYF. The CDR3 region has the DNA TGTGCCAGCAGTATACCGGGGAAAAGCTCCTACGAGCAGTACTTC. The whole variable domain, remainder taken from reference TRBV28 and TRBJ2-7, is DVKVTQSSRYLVKRTGEKVFLECVQDMDHENMFWYRQDPGLGLRLIYFSYDVKMKEKGDIPEGYSVSREKKERFSLILESASTNQTSMYLCASSIPGKSSYEQYFGPGTRLTVT.

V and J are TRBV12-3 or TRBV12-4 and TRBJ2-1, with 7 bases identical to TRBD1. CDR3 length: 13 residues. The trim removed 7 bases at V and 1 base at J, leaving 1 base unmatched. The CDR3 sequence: CASTGGSYNEQFF. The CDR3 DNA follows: TGTGCCAGCACAGGGGGTTCCTACAATGAGCAGTTCTTC.

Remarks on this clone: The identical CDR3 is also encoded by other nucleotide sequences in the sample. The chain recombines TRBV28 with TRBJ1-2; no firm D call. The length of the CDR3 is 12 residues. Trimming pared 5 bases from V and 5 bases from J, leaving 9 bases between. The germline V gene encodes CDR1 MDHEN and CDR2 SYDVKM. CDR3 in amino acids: CASSGPFYGYTF. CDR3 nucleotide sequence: TGTGCCAGCAGTGGACCGTTTTATGGCTACACCTTC.

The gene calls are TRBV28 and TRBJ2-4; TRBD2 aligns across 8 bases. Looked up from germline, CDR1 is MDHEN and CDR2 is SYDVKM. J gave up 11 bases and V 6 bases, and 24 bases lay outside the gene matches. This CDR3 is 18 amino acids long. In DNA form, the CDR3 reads TGTGCCAGCAGCCAAAACCGGGGTAGCGGGACCCCTTGGGGTCTTCAGTACTTC. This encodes CASSQNRGSGTPWGLQYF.

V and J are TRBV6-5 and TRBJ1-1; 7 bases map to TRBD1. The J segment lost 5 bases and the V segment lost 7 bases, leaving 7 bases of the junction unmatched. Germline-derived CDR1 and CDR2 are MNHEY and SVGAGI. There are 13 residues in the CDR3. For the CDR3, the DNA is TGTGCCAGCATCCCCAGGGGGGAAACTGAAGCTTTCTTT. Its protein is CASIPRGETEAFF.

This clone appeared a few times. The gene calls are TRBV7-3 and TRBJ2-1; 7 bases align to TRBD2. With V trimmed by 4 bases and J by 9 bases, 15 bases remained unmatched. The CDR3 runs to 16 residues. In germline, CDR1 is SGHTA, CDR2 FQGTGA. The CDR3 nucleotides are TGTGCCAGCAGCTCTCTCGGGGGGACGACGTCGGTTGAGCAGTTCTTC. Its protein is CASSSLGGTTSVEQFF. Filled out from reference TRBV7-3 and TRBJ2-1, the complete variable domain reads GAGVSQTPSNKVTEKGKYVELRCDPISGHTALYWYRQSLGQGPEFLIYFQGTGAADDSGLPNDRFFAVRPEGSVSTLKIQRTERGDSAVYLCASSSLGGTTSVEQFFGPGTRLTVL.

The CDR3 reads CASSLDVGKNIQYF. CDR3 sequence (DNA): TGCGCCAGCAGCTTGGATGTAGGGAAGAACATTCAGTACTTC. The chain joins TRBV5-1 to TRBJ2-4; D uncertain. This CDR3 spans 14 amino acids. V lost 0 bases and J lost 7, with 11 bases in between. Per germline, CDR1 SGHRS and CDR2 YFSETQ.

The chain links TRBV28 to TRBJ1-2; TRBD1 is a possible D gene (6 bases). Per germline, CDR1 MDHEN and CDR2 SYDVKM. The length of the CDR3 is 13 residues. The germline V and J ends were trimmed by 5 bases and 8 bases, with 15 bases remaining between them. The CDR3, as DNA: TGTGCCAGCAGTAGGGACAACATCGGCGGCTACACCTTC. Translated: CASSRDNIGGYTF.

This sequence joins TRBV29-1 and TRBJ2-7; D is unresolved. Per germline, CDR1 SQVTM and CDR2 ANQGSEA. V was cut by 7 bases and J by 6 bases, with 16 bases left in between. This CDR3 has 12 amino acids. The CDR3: CSATNIPTEQYF. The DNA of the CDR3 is TGCAGCGCAACTAATATACCTACCGAGCAGTACTTC.

CDR3 sequence reads: CAISDTGGTYEQYF. The CDR3 DNA follows: TGTGCCATCAGTGACACGGGAGGCACCTACGAGCAGTACTTC. The rearrangement links TRBV10-3 to TRBJ2-7; 7 nucleotides agree with TRBD2. Germline V gene lookup returns CDR1 ENHRY and CDR2 SYGVKD. V gave up 3 bases and J gave up 2 bases; unmatched junction bases: 4. The CDR3 covers 14 residues.

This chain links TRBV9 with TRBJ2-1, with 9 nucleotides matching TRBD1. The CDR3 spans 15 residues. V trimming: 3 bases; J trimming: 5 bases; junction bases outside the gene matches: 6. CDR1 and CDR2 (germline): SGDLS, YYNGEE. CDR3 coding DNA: TGTGCCAGCAGCGGACAGGGGGGACCGAACAATGAGCAGTTCTTC. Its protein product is CASSGQGGPNNEQFF.

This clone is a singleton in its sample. The CDR3 loop reads CASSKGGTGYTEAFF. CDR3 DNA sequence: TGCGCCAGCAGCAAAGGGGGAACCGGATACACTGAAGCTTTCTTT. The rearrangement joins TRBV5-1 to TRBJ1-1, with a tentative D call TRBD1 (6 bases). This CDR3 is 15 amino acids long. From germline, CDR1 is SGHRS and CDR2 YFSETQ. Trimming removed 4 bases from V and 3 bases from J, with 16 bases in between.

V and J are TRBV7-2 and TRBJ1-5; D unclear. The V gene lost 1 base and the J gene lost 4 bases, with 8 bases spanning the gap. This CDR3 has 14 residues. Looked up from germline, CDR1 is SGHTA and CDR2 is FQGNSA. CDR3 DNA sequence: TGTGCCAGCAGCTTAGACGGGAGAAATCAGCCCCAGCATTTT. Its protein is CASSLDGRNQPQHF.

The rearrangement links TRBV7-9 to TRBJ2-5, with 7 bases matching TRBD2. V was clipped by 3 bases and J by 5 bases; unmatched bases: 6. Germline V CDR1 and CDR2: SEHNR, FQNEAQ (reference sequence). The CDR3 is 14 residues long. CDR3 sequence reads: CASSFGGRTETQYF. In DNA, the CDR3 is TGTGCCAGCAGCTTCGGCGGGAGAACGGAGACCCAGTACTTC.

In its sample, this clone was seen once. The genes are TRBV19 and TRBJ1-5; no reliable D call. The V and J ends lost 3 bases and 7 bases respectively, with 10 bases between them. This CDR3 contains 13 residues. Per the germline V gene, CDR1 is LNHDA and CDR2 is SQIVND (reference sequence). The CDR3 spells CASSIGHIQPQHF. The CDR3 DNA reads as TGTGCCAGTAGTATTGGGCACATCCAGCCCCAGCATTTT. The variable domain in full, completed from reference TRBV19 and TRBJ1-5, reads DGGITQSPKYLFRKEGQNVTLSCEQNLNHDAMYWYRQDPGQGLRLIYYSQIVNDFQKGDIAEGYSVSREKKESFPLTVTSAQKNPTAFYLCASSIGHIQPQHFGDGTRLSIL.

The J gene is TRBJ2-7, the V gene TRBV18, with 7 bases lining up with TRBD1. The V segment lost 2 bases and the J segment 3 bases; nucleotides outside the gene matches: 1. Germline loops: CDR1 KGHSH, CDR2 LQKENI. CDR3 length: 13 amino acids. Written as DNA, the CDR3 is TGTGCCAGCTCACCAAGGGACAGCTACGAGCAGTACTTC. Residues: CASSPRDSYEQYF.

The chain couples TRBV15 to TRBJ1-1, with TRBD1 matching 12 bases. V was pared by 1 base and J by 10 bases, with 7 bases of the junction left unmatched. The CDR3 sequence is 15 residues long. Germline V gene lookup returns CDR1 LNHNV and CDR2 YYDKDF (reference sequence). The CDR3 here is CATSRARGQGAAAFF. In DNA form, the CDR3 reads TGTGCCACCAGCAGAGCCAGGGGACAGGGGGCCGCAGCTTTCTTT.

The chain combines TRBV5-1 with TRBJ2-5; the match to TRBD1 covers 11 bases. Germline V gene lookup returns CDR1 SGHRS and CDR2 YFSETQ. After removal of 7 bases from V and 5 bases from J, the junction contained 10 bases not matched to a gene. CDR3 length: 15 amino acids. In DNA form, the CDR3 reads TGCGCCAGCGGGAAGGGGACAGGGGGAGTTGAGACCCAGTACTTC. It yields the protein CASGKGTGGVETQYF.

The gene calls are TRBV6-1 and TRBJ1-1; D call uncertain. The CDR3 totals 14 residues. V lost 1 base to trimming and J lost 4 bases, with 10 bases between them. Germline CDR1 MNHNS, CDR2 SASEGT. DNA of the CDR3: TGTGCCAGCAGTGAAGTATTTAGGAGCACTGAAGCTTTCTTT. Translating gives CASSEVFRSTEAFF.

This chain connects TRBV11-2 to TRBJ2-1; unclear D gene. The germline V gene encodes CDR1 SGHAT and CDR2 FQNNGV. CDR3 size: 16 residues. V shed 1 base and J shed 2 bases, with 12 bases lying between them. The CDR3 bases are TGTGCCAGCAGCTTAGGCGGCGGCTTCACCTACAATGAGCAGTTCTTC. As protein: CASSLGGGFTYNEQFF.

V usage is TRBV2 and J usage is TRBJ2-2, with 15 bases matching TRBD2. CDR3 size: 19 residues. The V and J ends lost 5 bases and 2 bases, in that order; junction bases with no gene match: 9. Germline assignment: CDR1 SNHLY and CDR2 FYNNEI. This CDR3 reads CASSSLPGLAGGNTGELFF. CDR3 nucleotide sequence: TGTGCCAGCAGTAGCTTACCGGGACTAGCGGGAGGAAACACCGGGGAGCTGTTTTTT.

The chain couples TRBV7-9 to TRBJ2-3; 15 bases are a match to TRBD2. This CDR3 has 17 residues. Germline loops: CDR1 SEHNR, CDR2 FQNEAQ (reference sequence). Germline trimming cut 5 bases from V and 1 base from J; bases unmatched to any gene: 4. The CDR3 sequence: CASSTGLAGGRTDTQYF. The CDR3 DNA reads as TGTGCCAGCAGCACGGGACTAGCGGGAGGCCGCACAGATACGCAGTATTTT.